The source of this TCR beta chain is a study of CD8 T cells in ankylosing spondylitis (dated by TCRdb to 2016 to 2017). In terms of the full investigation: T cell receptor beta repertoires were profiled in healthy donors and ankylosing spondylitis patients so that disease-linked TCR variants could be found. Peripheral blood was sampled, and synovial fluid was also collected from ankylosing spondylitis patients. The whole study cohort included 108 healthy donors and around 25 ankylosing spondylitis patients. Overall results and qualifications from the work: Significant enrichment of the disease-linked clones was reported in matched synovial fluid samples from ankylosing spondylitis patients. Blood from ankylosing spondylitis patients appeared to be characterized by a TCR beta motif composed of about eight highly homologous amino acid variants. Some TCR beta motif variants had previously been reported in synovial fluid and blood of reactive arthritis patients, which suggested common disease-initiation mechanisms. A CD8+ phenotype was shown by the disease-linked clones, which were found at relatively low frequencies in peripheral blood.

The germline V gene (reference sequence) yields LNHNV for CDR1 and YYDKDF for CDR2. Germline trimming: 4 bases from V, 6 bases from J; junction bases outside gene matches: 12. The CDR3 sequence holds 16 residues, the cysteine and phenylalanine included. The read is trimmed to its CDR3 DNA, 48 bases read in frame from base 1. Sequencing took place on an Illumina HiSeq 2500. TCR beta libraries were prepared by quantitative 5'-RACE with molecular barcodes. The original methods were these. A new computational method based on a probabilistic model of VDJ rearrangement was used to identify disease-linked TCR variants. TCRdb passed the public sequencing reads through fastp at Q25 and MiXCR, retaining productive beta sequences. Identical CDR3 proteins give one entry, which carries the most common genes and DNA. Here the V and J calls rest on TCRdb's processing, not on the authors' analysis. The sample table shows roughly 670,000 distinct CDR3 sequences, and 19% are seen once. The ten largest make up around 19% of the sample.

Concerning this clonotype: It lacks a known antigen. No much larger clone exists at a distance of one base, and base qualities are not known.

Material: blood, either unsorted or a sorted T cell fraction (not recorded which). The sequence was obtained from a male donor with ankylosing spondylitis. The rearranged chain carries TRBV15 and TRBJ2-1, and TRBD2 matches 7 of the central bases. The DNA sequence is TGTGCCACCAGCATCAAAGGACTAGGTTTCGGCAATGAGCAGTTCTTC. It codes for CATSIKGLGFGNEQFF. The CDR3 plus the reference TRBV15 and TRBJ2-1 genes for the other parts give the full variable domain: DAMVIQNPRYQVTQFGKPVTLSCSQTLNHNVMYWYQQKSSQAPKLLFHYYDKDFNNEADTPDNFQSRRPNTSFCFLDIRSPGLGDTAMYLCATSIKGLGFGNEQFFGPGTRLTVL.